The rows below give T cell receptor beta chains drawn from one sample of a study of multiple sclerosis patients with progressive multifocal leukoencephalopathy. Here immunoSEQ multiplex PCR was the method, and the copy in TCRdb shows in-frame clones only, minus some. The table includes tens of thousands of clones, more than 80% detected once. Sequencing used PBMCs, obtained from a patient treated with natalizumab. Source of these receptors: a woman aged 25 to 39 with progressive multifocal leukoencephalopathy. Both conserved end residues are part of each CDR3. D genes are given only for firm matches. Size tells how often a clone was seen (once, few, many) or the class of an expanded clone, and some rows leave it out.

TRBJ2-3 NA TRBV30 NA CAWSGTSTDTQYF TGTGCCTGGAGTGGGACTAGCACAGATACGCAGTATTTT
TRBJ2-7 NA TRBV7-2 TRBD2 CASSLSGLAGRHEQYF TGTGCCAGCAGCCTTTCCGGACTAGCTGGTAGGCACGAGCAGTACTTC
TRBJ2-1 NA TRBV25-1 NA CASSVGDEQFF TGTGCCAGCAGTGTTGGCGATGAGCAGTTCTTC
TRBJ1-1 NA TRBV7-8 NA CASSLGARGWTEAFF TGTGCCAGCAGCTTAGGCGCTCGGGGGTGGACTGAAGCTTTCTTT
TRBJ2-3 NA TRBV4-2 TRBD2 CASSQEDSGLADTQYF TGTGCCAGCAGCCAAGAAGATAGCGGGCTAGCAGATACGCAGTATTTT
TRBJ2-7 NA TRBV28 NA CASRLSPNSYEQYF TGTGCCAGCAGACTTAGTCCAAACTCCTACGAGCAGTACTTC
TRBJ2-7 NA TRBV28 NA CASSPVAGYEQYF TGTGCCAGCAGTCCAGTTGCGGGATACGAGCAGTACTTC
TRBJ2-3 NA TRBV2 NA CASSRFYRDTQYF TGTGCCAGCAGTCGCTTCTACCGAGATACGCAGTATTTT
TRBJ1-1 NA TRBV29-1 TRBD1 CSARDRVNTEAFF TGCAGCGCCCGAGACAGGGTTAACACTGAAGCTTTCTTT
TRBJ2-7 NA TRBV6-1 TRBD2 CASRVSGVSYEQYF TGTGCCAGCAGAGTAAGCGGGGTCTCCTACGAGCAGTACTTC
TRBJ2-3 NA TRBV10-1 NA CASPGPAPQSTDTQYF TGCGCCAGCCCGGGCCCCGCACCGCAGAGCACAGATACGCAGTATTTT
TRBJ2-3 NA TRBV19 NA CASNTGSTDTQYF TGTGCCAGTAACACAGGTAGCACAGATACGCAGTATTTT
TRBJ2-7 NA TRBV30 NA CAWSSHPFRYEQYF TGTGCCTGGAGTTCCCACCCTTTCAGATACGAGCAGTACTTC
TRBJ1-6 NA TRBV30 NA CAWLDSLGYNSPLHF TGTGCCTGGCTCGACAGCCTAGGGTATAATTCACCCCTCCACTTT
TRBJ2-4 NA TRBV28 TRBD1 CASSSFFRTGGNIQYF TGTGCCAGCAGTTCCTTTTTTAGGACAGGGGGAAACATTCAGTACTTC
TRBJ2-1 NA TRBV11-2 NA CASSLGNPQYNEQFF TGTGCCAGCAGCCTAGGGAATCCCCAGTACAATGAGCAGTTCTTC
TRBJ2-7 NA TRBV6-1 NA CASIELGRPRGEQYF TGTGCCAGCATTGAGCTGGGGCGTCCCCGGGGCGAGCAGTACTTC
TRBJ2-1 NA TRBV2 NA CASSEGRANEQFF TGTGCCAGCAGTGAAGGGAGGGCAAATGAGCAGTTCTTC
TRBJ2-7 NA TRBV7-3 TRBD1 CASSLLPPGTGAYEQYF TGTGCCAGCAGCTTACTACCCCCCGGGACAGGGGCCTACGAGCAGTACTTC
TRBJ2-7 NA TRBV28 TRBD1 CASSPGTGKGAYEQYF TGTGCCAGCAGTCCAGGGACAGGGAAGGGGGCCTACGAGCAGTACTTC
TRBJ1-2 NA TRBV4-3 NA CASSQGSASNYGYTF TGCGCCAGCAGCCAAGGGAGTGCTTCTAACTATGGCTACACCTTC
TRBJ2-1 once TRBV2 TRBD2 CASSQASGRDNNEQFF TGTGCCAGCAGCCAAGCCAGCGGGAGGGATAACAATGAGCAGTTCTTC